This T cell receptor beta chain was sequenced for a study of regulatory T cells in long-lasting Graves disease. Overall study results and limits: Persistent disease samples used TRBV28, TRBJ1-2 and TRBJ2-5 preferentially. TCR diversity was lower in persistent Graves' patients than in newly diagnosed ones. Small numbers of samples may have cut accuracy.

Stated time point: persistent/refractory GD, antithyroid drugs over 5 years with positive TRAb. Preparation of the TCR library used RNA extracted from PBMCs. Around 9.1 milliliters of peripheral blood were drawn into EDTA tubes. Many counts were recorded for this clonotype. Its antigen is undetermined. Construction of the TCR beta libraries employed iRepertoire HTBI primers in conjunction with Arm-PCR of CDR3 regions. In TCRdb, the multiplex PCR reads were re-called with MiXCR into one record per CDR3 protein. The repertoire includes 400,000 to 500,000 distinct CDR3 sequences, under 25% of them detected once, and roughly an eighth sits in the top ten. V was pared by 0 bases and J by 5 bases, with 16 bases between. CDR1 is DFQATT, CDR2 SNEGSKA, per germline (reference sequence). There are 15 residues in the CDR3.

This specimen was peripheral blood mononuclear cells (PBMCs), taken when the disease was refractory, from a patient treated with antithyroid drugs. The V and J genes are TRBV20-1 and TRBJ2-5, with D unclear. The sequence came from a female donor with Graves disease. CDR3 DNA: TGCAGTGCTAGAGAAAGGTTGTGGGAACTGGAGACCCAGTACTTC. Protein: CSARERLWELETQYF.